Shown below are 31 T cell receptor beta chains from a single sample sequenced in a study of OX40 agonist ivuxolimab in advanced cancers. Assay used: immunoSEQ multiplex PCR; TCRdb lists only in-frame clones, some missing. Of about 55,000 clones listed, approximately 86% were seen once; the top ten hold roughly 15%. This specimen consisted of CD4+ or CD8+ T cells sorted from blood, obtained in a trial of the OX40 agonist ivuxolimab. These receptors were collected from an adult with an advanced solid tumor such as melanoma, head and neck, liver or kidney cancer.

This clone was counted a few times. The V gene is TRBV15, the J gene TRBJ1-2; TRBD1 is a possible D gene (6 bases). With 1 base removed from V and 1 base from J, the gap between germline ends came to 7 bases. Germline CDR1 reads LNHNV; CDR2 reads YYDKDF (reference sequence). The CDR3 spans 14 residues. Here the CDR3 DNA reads TGTGCCACCAGCAGAGGGACAGATAACTATGGCTACACCTTC. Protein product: CATSRGTDNYGYTF.

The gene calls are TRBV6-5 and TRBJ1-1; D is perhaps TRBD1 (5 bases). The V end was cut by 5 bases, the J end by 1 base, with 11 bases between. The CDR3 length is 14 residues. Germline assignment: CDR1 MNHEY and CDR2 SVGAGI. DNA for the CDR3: TGTGCCAGCAGTGGCAGGGTTGGGAACACTGAAGCTTTCTTT. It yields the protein CASSGRVGNTEAFF.

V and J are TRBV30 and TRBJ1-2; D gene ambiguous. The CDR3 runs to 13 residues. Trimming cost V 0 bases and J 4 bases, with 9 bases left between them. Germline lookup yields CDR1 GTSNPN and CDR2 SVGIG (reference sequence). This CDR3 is CAWSVGQVYGYTF. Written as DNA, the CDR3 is TGTGCCTGGAGTGTAGGGCAGGTCTATGGCTACACCTTC.

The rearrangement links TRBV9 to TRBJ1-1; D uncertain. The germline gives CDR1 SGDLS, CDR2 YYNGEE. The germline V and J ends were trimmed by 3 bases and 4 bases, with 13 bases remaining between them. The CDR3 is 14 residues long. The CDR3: CASSERVWGTEAFF. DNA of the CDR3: TGTGCCAGCAGCGAGCGGGTATGGGGCACTGAAGCTTTCTTT.

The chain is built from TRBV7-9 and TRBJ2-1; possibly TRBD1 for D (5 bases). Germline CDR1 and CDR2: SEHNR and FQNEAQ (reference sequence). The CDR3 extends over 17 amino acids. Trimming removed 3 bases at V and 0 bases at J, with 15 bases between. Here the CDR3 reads CASSFAIGDYSYNEQFF. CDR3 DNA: TGTGCCAGCAGCTTCGCTATAGGGGATTACTCCTACAATGAGCAGTTCTTC.

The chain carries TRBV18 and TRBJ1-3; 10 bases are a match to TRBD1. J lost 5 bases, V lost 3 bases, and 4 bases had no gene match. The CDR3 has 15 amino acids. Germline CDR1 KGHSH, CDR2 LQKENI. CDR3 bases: TGTGCCAGCTCACCTCCGGGACAGGGGAGAAACACCATATATTTT. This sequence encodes CASSPPGQGRNTIYF.

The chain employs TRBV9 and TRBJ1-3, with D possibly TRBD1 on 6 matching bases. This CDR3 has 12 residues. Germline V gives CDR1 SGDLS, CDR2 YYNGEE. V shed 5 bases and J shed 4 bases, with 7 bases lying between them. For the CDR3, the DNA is TGTGCCAGCAGGGGGGGCGGAAACACCATATATTTT. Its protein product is CASRGGGNTIYF.

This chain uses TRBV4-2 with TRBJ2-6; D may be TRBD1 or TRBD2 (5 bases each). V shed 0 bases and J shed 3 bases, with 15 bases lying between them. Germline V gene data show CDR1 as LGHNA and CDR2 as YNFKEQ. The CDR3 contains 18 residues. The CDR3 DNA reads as TGTGCCAGCAGCCAAGAAGGGGTGGGGGAAAGTGGGGCCAACGTCCTGACTTTC. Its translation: CASSQEGVGESGANVLTF.

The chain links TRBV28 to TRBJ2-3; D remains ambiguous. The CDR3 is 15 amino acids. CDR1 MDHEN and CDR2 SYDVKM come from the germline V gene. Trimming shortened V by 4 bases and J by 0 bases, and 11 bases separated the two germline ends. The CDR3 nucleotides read TGTGCCAGCAGTTCTAAGTACGGGAGCACAGATACGCAGTATTTT. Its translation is CASSSKYGSTDTQYF.

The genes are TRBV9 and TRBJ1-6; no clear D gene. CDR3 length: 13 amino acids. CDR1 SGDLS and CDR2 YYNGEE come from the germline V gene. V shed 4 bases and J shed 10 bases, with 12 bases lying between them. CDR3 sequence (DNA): TGTGCCAGCAGCCGCAGTGCGAGCTCACCCCTCCACTTT. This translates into CASSRSASSPLHF.

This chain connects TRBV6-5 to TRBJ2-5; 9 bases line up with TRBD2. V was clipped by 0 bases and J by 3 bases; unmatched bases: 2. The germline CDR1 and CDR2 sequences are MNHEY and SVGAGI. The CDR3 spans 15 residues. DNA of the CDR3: TGTGCCAGCAGTTACTCCCCTAGCGGGAAAGAGACCCAGTACTTC. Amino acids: CASSYSPSGKETQYF.

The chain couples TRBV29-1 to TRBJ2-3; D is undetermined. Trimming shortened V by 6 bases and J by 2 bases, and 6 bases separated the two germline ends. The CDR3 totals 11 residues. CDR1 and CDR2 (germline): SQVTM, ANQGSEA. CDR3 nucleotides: TGCAGCGTCGAACCCACAGATACGCAGTATTTT. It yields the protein CSVEPTDTQYF.

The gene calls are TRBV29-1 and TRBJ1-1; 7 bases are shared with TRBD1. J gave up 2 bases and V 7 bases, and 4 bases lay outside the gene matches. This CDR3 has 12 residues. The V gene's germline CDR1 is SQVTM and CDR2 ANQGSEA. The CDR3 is CSGDRVNTEAFF. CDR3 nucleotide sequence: TGCAGCGGAGACAGGGTTAACACTGAAGCTTTCTTT.

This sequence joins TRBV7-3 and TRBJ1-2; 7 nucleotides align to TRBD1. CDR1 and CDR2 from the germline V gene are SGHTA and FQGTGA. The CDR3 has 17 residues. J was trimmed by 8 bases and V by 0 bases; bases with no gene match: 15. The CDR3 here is CASSLTGSQGDSAGYTF. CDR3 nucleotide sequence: TGTGCCAGCAGCTTAACGGGTTCCCAGGGGGACTCGGCGGGCTACACCTTC.

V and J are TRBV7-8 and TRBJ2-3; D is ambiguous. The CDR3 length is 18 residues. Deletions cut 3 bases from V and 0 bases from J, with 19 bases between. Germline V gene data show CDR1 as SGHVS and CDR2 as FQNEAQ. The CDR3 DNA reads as TGTGCCAGCAGCTTTGGGCCCCTTGGTGTCGCTAGCACAGATACGCAGTATTTT. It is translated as CASSFGPLGVASTDTQYF.

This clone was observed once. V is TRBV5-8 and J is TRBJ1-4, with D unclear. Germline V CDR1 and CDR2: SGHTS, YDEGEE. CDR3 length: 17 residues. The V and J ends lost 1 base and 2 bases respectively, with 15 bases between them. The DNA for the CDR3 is TGTGCCAGCAGCTTGCCCCCACTCACCTCGACTAATGAAAAACTGTTTTTT. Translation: CASSLPPLTSTNEKLFF.

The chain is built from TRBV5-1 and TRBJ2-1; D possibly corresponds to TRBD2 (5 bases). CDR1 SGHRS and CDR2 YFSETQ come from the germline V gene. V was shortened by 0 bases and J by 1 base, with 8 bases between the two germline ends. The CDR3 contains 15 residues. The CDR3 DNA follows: TGCGCCAGCAGCTTGGCGGTAGCGTCCTACAATGAGCAGTTCTTC. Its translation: CASSLAVASYNEQFF.

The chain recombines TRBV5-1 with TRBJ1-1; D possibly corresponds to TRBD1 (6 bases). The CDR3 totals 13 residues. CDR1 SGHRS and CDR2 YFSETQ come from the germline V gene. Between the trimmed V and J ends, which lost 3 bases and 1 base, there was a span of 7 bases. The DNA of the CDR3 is TGCGCCAGCAGCTACAGGGCGAACACTGAAGCTTTCTTT. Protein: CASSYRANTEAFF.

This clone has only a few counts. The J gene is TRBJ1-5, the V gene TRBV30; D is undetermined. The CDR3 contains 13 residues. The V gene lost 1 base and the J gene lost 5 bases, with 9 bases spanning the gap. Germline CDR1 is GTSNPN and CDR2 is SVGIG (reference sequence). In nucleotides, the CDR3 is TGTGCCTGGAGTGAGGACGGGGATCAGCCCCAGCATTTT. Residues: CAWSEDGDQPQHF.

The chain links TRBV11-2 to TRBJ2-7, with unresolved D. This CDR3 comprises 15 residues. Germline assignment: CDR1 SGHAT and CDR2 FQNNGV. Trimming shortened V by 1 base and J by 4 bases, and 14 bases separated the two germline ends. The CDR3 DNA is TGTGCCAGCAGCTTAGTCTCAGACCTGAGGTACGAGCAGTACTTC. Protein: CASSLVSDLRYEQYF.

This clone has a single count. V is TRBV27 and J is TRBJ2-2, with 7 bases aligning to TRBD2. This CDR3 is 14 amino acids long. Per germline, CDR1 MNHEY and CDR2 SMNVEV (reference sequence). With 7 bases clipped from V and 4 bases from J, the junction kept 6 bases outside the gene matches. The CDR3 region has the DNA TGTGCCAGCAATTCGGGACTAATCACCGGGGAGCTGTTTTTT. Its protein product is CASNSGLITGELFF.

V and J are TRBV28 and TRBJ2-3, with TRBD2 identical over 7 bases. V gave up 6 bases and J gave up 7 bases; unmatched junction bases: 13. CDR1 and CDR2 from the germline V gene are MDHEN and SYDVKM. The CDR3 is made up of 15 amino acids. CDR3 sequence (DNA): TGTGCCAGCAGCTCACGGCGGGAGAGAGTTTATACGCAGTATTTT. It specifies CASSSRRERVYTQYF. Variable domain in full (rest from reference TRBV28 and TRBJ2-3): DVKVTQSSRYLVKRTGEKVFLECVQDMDHENMFWYRQDPGLGLRLIYFSYDVKMKEKGDIPEGYSVSREKKERFSLILESASTNQTSMYLCASSSRRERVYTQYFGPGTRLTVL.

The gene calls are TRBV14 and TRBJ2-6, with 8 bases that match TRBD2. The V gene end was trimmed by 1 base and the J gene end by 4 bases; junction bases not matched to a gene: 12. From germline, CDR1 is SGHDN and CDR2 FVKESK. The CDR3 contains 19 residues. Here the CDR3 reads CASSQALGREGNGANVLTF. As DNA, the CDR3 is TGTGCCAGCAGCCAAGCCTTGGGACGGGAGGGGAACGGGGCCAACGTCCTGACTTTC.

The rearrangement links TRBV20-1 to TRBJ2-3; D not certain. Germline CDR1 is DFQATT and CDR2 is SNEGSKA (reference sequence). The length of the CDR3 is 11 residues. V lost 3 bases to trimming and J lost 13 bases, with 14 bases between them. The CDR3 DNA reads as TGCAGTGCTAGCGGCCCAAGTATTGAGTATTTT. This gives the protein CSASGPSIEYF.

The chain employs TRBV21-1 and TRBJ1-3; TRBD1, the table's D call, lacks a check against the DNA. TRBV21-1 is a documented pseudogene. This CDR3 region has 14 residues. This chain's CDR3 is CASSKGLSGNTIYF. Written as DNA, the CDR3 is TGTGCCAGCAGCAAGGGGCTCTCTGGAAACACCATATATTTT.

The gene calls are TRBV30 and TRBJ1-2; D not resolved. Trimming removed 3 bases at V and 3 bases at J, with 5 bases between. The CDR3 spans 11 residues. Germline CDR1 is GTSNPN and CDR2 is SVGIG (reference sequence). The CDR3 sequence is CAWREYYGYTF. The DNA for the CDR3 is TGTGCCTGGAGGGAATACTATGGCTACACCTTC.

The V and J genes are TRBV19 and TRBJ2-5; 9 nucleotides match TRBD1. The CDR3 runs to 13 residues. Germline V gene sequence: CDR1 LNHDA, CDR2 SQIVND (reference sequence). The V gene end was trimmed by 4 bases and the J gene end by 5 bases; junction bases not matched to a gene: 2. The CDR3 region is CASSKDRGETQYF. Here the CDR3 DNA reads TGTGCCAGTAGTAAGGACAGGGGTGAGACCCAGTACTTC.

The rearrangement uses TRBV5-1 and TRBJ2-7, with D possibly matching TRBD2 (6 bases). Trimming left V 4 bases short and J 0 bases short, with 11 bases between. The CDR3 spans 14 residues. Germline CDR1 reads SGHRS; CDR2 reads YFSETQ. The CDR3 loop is CASSLGGASYEQYF. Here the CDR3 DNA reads TGCGCCAGCAGCCTAGGCGGGGCCTCCTACGAGCAGTACTTC.

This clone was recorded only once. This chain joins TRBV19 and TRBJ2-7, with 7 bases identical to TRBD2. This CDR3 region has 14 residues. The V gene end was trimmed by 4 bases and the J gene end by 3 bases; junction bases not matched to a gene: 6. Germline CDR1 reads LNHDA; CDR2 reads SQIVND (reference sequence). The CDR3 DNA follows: TGTGCCAGTAGTACTGGACGCGGGAGCTACGAGCAGTACTTC. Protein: CASSTGRGSYEQYF.

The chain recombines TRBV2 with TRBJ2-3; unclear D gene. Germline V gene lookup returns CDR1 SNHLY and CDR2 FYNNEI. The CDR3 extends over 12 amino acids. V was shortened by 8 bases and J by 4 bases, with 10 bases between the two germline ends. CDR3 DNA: TGTGCCAGCTCTCGGGCTTCAGATACGCAGTATTTT. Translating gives CASSRASDTQYF.

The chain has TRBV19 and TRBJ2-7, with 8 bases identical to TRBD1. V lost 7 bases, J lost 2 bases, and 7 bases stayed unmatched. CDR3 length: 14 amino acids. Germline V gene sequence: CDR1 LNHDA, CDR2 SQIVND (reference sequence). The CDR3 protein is CASNRGQGPYEQYF. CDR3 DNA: TGTGCCAGTAACCGAGGACAGGGCCCCTACGAGCAGTACTTC.